Shown below are 30 T cell receptor beta chains from a single sample sequenced in a study of vaccination effects on CD4 cells after COVID-19. No cognate antigen is known for these TCRs. Ahead of sequencing, the ViraFEST assay grew antigen-specific CD4+ T cells using viral peptide pools. The authors isolated CD4+ T cells after about 10 days of culture. Infection dated between March and December 2020, before the Alpha, Beta and Delta variants reached the United States. Sequencing was performed with immunoSEQ multiplex PCR; in TCRdb, only in-frame clones are kept and a portion is missing. The sample records about 70,000 clones, more than 65% being singletons. The input for sequencing was CD4+ T cells from PBMCs cultured with HIV peptides, taken before COVID-19 vaccination. The subset here: HIV-1 Nef peptide pool negative control/reference culture. The receptor source for this set is a human donor who had a prior SARS-CoV-2 infection.

This clone showed up many times. This chain uses TRBV7-2 with TRBJ2-5, with D unclear. Germline V gives CDR1 SGHTA, CDR2 FQGNSA. The CDR3 is 14 residues long. The germline V and J ends were trimmed by 1 base and 4 bases, with 10 bases remaining between them. The chain's CDR3 is CASSLVAASETQYF. CDR3 coding DNA: TGTGCCAGCAGCTTAGTCGCGGCATCAGAGACCCAGTACTTC. Using reference TRBV7-2 and TRBJ2-5 for the parts outside the CDR3, the full variable domain is GAGVSQSPSNKVTEKGKDVELRCDPISGHTALYWYRQSLGQGLEFLIYFQGNSAPDKSGLPSDRFSAERTGGSVSTLTIQRTQQEDSAVYLCASSLVAASETQYFGPGTRLLVL.

The V and J genes are TRBV5-4 and TRBJ2-7, with 7 bases matching TRBD2. With V trimmed by 4 bases and J by 2 bases, 12 bases remained unmatched. The length of the CDR3 is 16 residues. CDR1 SGHNT and CDR2 YYREEE come from the germline V gene (reference sequence). In DNA form, the CDR3 reads TGTGCCAGCAGCCCCGGTGGGGCTAGCGGTGCCTACGAGCAGTACTTC. Its translation: CASSPGGASGAYEQYF.

This clone was counted a few times. DNA for the CDR3: TGTGCCAGCAGGACACCCAATAATTCACCCCTCCACTTT. Amino acids: CASRTPNNSPLHF. V gene TRBV6-5 combines with J gene TRBJ1-6, with D hard to call. Trimming removed 6 bases at V and 5 bases at J, with 8 bases between. The CDR3 consists of 13 residues. Per the germline V gene, CDR1 is MNHEY and CDR2 is SVGAGI.

This clone was counted a few times. The chain couples TRBV11-3 to TRBJ1-2, with D uncertain. The V gene's germline CDR1 is SGHNT and CDR2 YENEEA. Trimming removed 4 bases at V and 6 bases at J, with 18 bases between. This CDR3 has 15 amino acids. CDR3: CASSSTETGFHGYTF. The CDR3 DNA reads TGTGCCAGCAGCTCAACGGAGACCGGATTTCATGGCTACACCTTC.

The chain couples TRBV7-6 to TRBJ1-3, with TRBD1 as a possible D gene (5 bases). Germline assignment: CDR1 SGHVS and CDR2 FNYEAQ. The ends were cut back, 1 base at V and 2 bases at J, with 12 bases in the middle. CDR3 length: 16 amino acids. The CDR3 region has the DNA TGTGCCAGCAGCTTAGTAGGGGCAGCAACTGGAAACACCATATATTTT. As protein: CASSLVGAATGNTIYF. The whole variable domain, remainder taken from reference TRBV7-6 and TRBJ1-3, is GAGVSQSPRYKVTKRGQDVALRCDPISGHVSLYWYRQALGQGPEFLTYFNYEAQQDKSGLPNDRFSAERPEGSISTLTIQRTEQRDSAMYRCASSLVGAATGNTIYFGEGSWLTVV.

This clone was observed many times. The chain has TRBV7-9 and TRBJ2-7; D is possibly TRBD1 or TRBD2 (6 bases each). The germline CDR1 and CDR2 sequences are SEHNR and FQNEAQ (reference sequence). The CDR3 covers 13 residues. Deletions cut 4 bases from V and 5 bases from J, with 12 bases between. The CDR3 nucleotides read TGTGCCAGCAGCTCCTCCGGGGGCCACGAGCAGTACTTC. Its protein product is CASSSSGGHEQYF.

The chain recombines TRBV12-3 or TRBV12-4 with TRBJ2-3; unclear D gene. V was pared by 3 bases and J by 3 bases, with 4 bases between. This CDR3 region has 12 residues. The CDR3, as DNA: TGTGCCAGCAGTTTGTGGACAGATACGCAGTATTTT. It encodes CASSLWTDTQYF.

This clone was seen a single time. CDR3 residues: CASSRGVFTEAFF. CDR3 sequence (DNA): TGTGCCAGCAGCCGTGGGGTATTCACTGAAGCTTTCTTT. The chain is built from TRBV9 and TRBJ1-1; D is unresolved. This CDR3 comprises 13 residues. V lost 4 bases and J 4 bases, leaving 11 bases between the germline ends. Germline CDR1 SGDLS, CDR2 YYNGEE.

This sequence joins TRBV4-1 and TRBJ1-6; D is unclear. The CDR3 has 14 amino acids. CDR1 and CDR2 from the germline V gene are MGHRA and YSYEKL. Trimming took 1 base from V and 10 from J, leaving 11 bases between them. The DNA of the CDR3 is TGCGCCAGCAGCCAAGTCTCGGGGTCCTCACCCCTCCACTTT. It codes for CASSQVSGSSPLHF.

This clone has only a few counts. J is TRBJ2-7 and V is TRBV5-6; D uncertain. Trimming pared 4 bases from V and 0 bases from J, leaving 14 bases between. CDR3 length: 15 amino acids. Germline CDR1 and CDR2: SGHDT and YYEEEE. CDR3 sequence (DNA): TGTGCCAGCAGCCGGGTGGCAGGTCCCTCCTACGAGCAGTACTTC. Amino acids: CASSRVAGPSYEQYF. The full variable domain, completed using reference TRBV5-6 and TRBJ2-7, is DAGVTQSPTHLIKTRGQQVTLRCSPKSGHDTVSWYQQALGQGPQFIFQYYEEEERQRGNFPDRFSGHQFPNYSSELNVNALLLGDSALYLCASSRVAGPSYEQYFGPGTRLTVT.

This clone was seen once. The V gene is TRBV6-5, the J gene TRBJ2-2, with 8 bases aligning to TRBD2. The germline gives CDR1 MNHEY, CDR2 SVGAGI. CDR3 length equals 15 residues. V lost 7 bases, J lost 4 bases, and 8 bases stayed unmatched. The CDR3 protein is CASMRREGGTGELFF. CDR3 DNA sequence: TGTGCCAGCATGAGACGGGAGGGTGGCACCGGGGAGCTGTTTTTT.

This clone was counted once. The chain links TRBV18 to TRBJ1-1, with D possibly matching TRBD1 (5 bases). V gave up 2 bases and J gave up 4 bases, with 11 bases separating them. CDR1 and CDR2 from the germline V gene are KGHSH and LQKENI. The CDR3 totals 14 residues. DNA of the CDR3: TGTGCCAGCTCACCAACTTGGCAGGGCACTGAAGCTTTCTTT. This codes for CASSPTWQGTEAFF.

The CDR3 bases are TGTGCCAGCAGATCCACAGGGGGGTCTGACGAGCAGTACTTC. Translating gives CASRSTGGSDEQYF. This chain uses TRBV11-2 with TRBJ2-7; 8 bases agree with TRBD1. The CDR3 is 14 amino acids. Germline V gene data show CDR1 as SGHAT and CDR2 as FQNNGV. The J segment lost 5 bases and the V segment lost 6 bases, leaving 9 bases of the junction unmatched.

This chain uses TRBV7-6 with TRBJ2-4; 7 positions match TRBD2. V was clipped by 1 base and J by 5 bases; unmatched bases: 14. The CDR3 spans 18 residues. Germline V lookup: CDR1 SGHVS, CDR2 FNYEAQ. CDR3 loop: CASSLGAARAGVENIQYF. CDR3 bases: TGTGCCAGCAGCTTAGGGGCGGCGAGGGCGGGAGTTGAAAACATTCAGTACTTC.

The CDR3 DNA reads TGTGCCAGTAGTATAGCCCAAGGCGGGGAGCTGTTTTTT. This encodes CASSIAQGGELFF. The J gene is TRBJ2-2, the V gene TRBV19; no clear D gene. The germline V and J ends were trimmed by 1 base and 7 bases, with 7 bases remaining between them. Germline CDR1 reads LNHDA; CDR2 reads SQIVND (reference sequence). This CDR3 spans 13 amino acids.

The chain has TRBV5-6 and TRBJ1-2; weak D call: TRBD1 (6 bases). Germline values: CDR1 SGHDT, CDR2 YYEEEE. The CDR3 is 17 amino acids. V dropped 1 base and J dropped 2 bases, with 18 bases sitting between them. CDR3 amino acids: CASSLWFRGPTNYGYTF. Here the CDR3 DNA reads TGTGCCAGCAGCTTGTGGTTCAGGGGCCCCACAAACTATGGCTACACCTTC.

The chain is built from TRBV5-1 and TRBJ1-2; D is ambiguous. CDR3 size: 14 residues. Germline-derived CDR1 and CDR2 are SGHRS and YFSETQ. The V end lost 0 bases, the J end lost 0 bases, and 6 bases lay between the germline ends. The chain's CDR3 is CASSLAQTNYGYTF. As DNA, the CDR3 is TGCGCCAGCAGCTTGGCACAGACTAACTATGGCTACACCTTC.

The V call is TRBV11-2, the J call TRBJ1-4, with D perhaps matching TRBD1 (5 bases). The V end was cut by 1 base, the J end by 8 bases, with 11 bases between. The germline V gene encodes CDR1 SGHAT and CDR2 FQNNGV. The CDR3 has 14 residues. DNA for the CDR3: TGTGCCAGCAGCTTAGGACAGAATTCGGAAAAACTGTTTTTT. Translation: CASSLGQNSEKLFF.

This chain joins TRBV10-3 and TRBJ1-1, with no clear D. CDR1 is ENHRY and CDR2 is SYGVKD in the germline V gene. CDR3 length equals 13 residues. The V end lost 0 bases, the J end lost 1 base, and 3 bases lay between the germline ends. The CDR3 DNA reads as TGTGCCATCAGTGAGTCGGAGAACACTGAAGCTTTCTTT. Translated: CAISESENTEAFF.

The CDR3 loop is CASSCRQGSYEQYF. The CDR3 nucleotides are TGTGCCAGCAGTTGTAGGCAGGGGTCCTACGAGCAGTACTTC. The rearrangement links TRBV6-4 to TRBJ2-7; possible D gene TRBD1, 6 bases. This CDR3 region has 14 residues. The V and J ends lost 5 bases and 1 base respectively, with 12 bases between them. Per germline, CDR1 MRHNA and CDR2 SNTAGT.

This chain links TRBV6-5 with TRBJ2-3; D gene ambiguous. V dropped 0 bases and J dropped 2 bases, with 12 bases sitting between them. The germline CDR1 and CDR2 sequences are MNHEY and SVGAGI. This CDR3 is 16 amino acids long. CDR3 protein: CASSYSARYPTDTQYF. The CDR3 DNA reads TGTGCCAGCAGTTACTCGGCTCGATATCCCACAGATACGCAGTATTTT.

The chain couples TRBV13 to TRBJ1-5; TRBD1 matches 9 bases. V dropped 1 base and J dropped 2; count of bases not matched to a gene: 9. The CDR3 extends over 18 amino acids. Per germline, CDR1 PRHDT and CDR2 FYEKMQ (reference sequence). CDR3 bases: TGTGCCAGCAGCTTAGTTAACACAGGGGGCACGGGCAATCAGCCCCAGCATTTT. Translating gives CASSLVNTGGTGNQPQHF.

The DNA for the CDR3 is TGTGCCAGCAGCGTAGCTAGCCGGGCAGATACGCAGTATTTT. Residues: CASSVASRADTQYF. J is TRBJ2-3 and V is TRBV9, with D possibly matching TRBD2 (5 bases). V dropped 0 bases and J dropped 4 bases, with 9 bases sitting between them. Germline V gene data show CDR1 as SGDLS and CDR2 as YYNGEE. There are 14 residues in the CDR3.

Here the CDR3 reads CASIRVRAGTEISDTQYF. In nucleotides, the CDR3 is TGTGCCAGCATTCGGGTCCGCGCCGGCACGGAGATCTCAGATACGCAGTATTTT. The chain couples TRBV6-6 to TRBJ2-3; no reliable D call. Trimming pared 7 bases from V and 4 bases from J, leaving 27 bases between. This CDR3 spans 18 amino acids. The germline gives CDR1 MNHNY, CDR2 SVGAGI (reference sequence).

V is TRBV5-6 and J is TRBJ1-6; D is unclear. Per the germline V gene, CDR1 is SGHDT and CDR2 is YYEEEE. With 1 base removed from V and 0 bases from J, the gap between germline ends came to 11 bases. The CDR3 sequence is 17 residues long. The DNA of the CDR3 is TGTGCCAGCAGCTTGCGACGGGGTAGCTCCTATAATTCACCCCTCCACTTT. Its translation: CASSLRRGSSYNSPLHF.

The chain employs TRBV6-5 and TRBJ1-2, with 8 bases matching TRBD1. J was trimmed by 7 bases and V by 6 bases; bases with no gene match: 7. Germline assignment: CDR1 MNHEY and CDR2 SVGAGI. The CDR3 totals 13 residues. The CDR3 DNA reads TGTGCCAGCAGACCGGGACAGGTATTTGGCTACACCTTC. It encodes CASRPGQVFGYTF.

The chain couples TRBV30 to TRBJ1-6; D is unresolved. Per germline, CDR1 GTSNPN and CDR2 SVGIG (reference sequence). V lost 8 bases, J lost 5 bases, and 10 bases lay in between. The CDR3 extends over 12 amino acids. The CDR3 region is CAGGRDNSPLHF. In DNA form, the CDR3 reads TGTGCCGGAGGGCGCGATAATTCACCCCTCCACTTT.

The chain has TRBV5-4 and TRBJ2-1, with D hard to call. Germline loops: CDR1 SGHNT, CDR2 YYREEE (reference sequence). This CDR3 has 13 residues. V gave up 4 bases and J gave up 4 bases, with 9 bases separating them. CDR3 nucleotides: TGTGCCAGCAGCCCCGTAGGTTACAATGAGCAGTTCTTC. As protein: CASSPVGYNEQFF.

The J gene is TRBJ2-7, the V gene TRBV5-5; D is possibly TRBD1 (5 bases). Germline V CDR1 and CDR2: SGHKS, YYEKEE (reference sequence). The CDR3 has 13 amino acids. V lost 3 bases to trimming and J lost 2 bases, with 9 bases between them. The CDR3 sequence: CASSSDTTYEQYF. CDR3 DNA: TGTGCCAGCAGCTCGGACACAACCTACGAGCAGTACTTC.

In its sample, this clone was seen a few times. The chain has TRBV18 and TRBJ2-1; D perhaps matches TRBD1 (6 bases). V lost 4 bases and J lost 8, with 12 bases in between. This CDR3 region has 13 residues. Germline CDR1 reads KGHSH; CDR2 reads LQKENI. CDR3 in DNA: TGTGCCAGCTCACTTTCACAGGGTGATGAGCAGTTCTTC. Translated: CASSLSQGDEQFF.